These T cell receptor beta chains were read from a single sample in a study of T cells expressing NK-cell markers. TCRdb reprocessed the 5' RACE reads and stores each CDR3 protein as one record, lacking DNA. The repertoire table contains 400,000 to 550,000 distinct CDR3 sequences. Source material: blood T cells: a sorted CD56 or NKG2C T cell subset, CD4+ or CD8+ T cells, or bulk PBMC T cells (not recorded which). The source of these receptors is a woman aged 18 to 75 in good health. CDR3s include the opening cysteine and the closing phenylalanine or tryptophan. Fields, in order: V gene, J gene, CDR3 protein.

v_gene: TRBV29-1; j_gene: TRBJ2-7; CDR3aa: CSVGETYEQYF
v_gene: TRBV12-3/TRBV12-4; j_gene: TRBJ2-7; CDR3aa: CASSLAYPADRGHEQYF
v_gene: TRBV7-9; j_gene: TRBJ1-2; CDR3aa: CASSYPGHHYGYTF
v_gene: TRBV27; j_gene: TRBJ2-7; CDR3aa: CASSSLAVPGYEQYF
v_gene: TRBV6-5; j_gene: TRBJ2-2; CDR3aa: CASSSGASGTSTGELFF
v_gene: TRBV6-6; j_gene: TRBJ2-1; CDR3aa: CASNTETGMNPYF
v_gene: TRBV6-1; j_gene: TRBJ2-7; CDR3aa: CASKWSPGGPYEQYF
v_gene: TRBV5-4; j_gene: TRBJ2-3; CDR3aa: CASSFGLGSTDTQYF
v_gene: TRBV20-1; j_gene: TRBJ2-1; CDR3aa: CSAPWLAGQYNEQFF
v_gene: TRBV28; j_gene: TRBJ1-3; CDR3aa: CASSLQLTSGNTIYF
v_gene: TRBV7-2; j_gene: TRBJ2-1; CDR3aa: CASSLPRWASSYNEQFF
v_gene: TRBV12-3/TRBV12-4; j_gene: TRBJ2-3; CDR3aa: CASSLTGTGIPPDTQYF
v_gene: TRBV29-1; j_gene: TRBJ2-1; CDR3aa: CSVHLATEQFF
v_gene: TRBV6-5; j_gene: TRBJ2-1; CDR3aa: CASSYTATSYNEQFF
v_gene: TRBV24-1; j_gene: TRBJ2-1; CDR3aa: CATIPPQAGAPRTYNEQFF
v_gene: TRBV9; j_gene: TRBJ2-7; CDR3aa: CASSGTGDEQYF
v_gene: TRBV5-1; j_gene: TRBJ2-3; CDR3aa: CASSLQDSSTDTQYF
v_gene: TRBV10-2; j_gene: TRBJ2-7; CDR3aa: CASRQMQGYSYEQYF
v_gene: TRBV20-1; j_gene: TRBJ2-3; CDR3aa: CSARGILAGNRDTQYF
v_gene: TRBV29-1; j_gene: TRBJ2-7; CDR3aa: CSVEAGAYEQYF
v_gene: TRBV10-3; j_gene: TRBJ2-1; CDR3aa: CAVGTSGRTYNEQFF
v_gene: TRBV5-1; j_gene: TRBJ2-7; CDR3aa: CASSLAVGHEQYF
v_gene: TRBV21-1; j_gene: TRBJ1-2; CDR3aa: CASSKGPSYGYTF
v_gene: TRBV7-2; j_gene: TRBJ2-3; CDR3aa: CASSLAGTGVTDTQYF
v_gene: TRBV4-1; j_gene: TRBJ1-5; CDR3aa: CASSPRGQGDQPQHF
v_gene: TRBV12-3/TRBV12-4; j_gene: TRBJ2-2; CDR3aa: CASSLGTYGTGELFF
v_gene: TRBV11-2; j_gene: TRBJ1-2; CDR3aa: CASSLRGTGVNYGYTF
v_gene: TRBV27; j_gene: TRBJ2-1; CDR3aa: CASSFSWDEQFF
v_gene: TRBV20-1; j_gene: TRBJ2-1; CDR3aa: CSARDWQSYNEQFF
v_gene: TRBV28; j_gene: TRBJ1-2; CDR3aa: CASSLFHRGLGGYTF
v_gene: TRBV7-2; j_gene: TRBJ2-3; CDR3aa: CASSSVLAATDTQYF
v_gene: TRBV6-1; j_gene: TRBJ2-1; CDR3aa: CASGMHLEGANEQFF
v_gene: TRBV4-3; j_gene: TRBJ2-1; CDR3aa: CASSQGLAGAKYNEQFF
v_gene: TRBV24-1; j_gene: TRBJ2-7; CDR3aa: CATSDGLWDQEQYF
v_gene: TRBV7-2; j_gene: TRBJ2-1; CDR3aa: CASSLAYGTVNNEQFF
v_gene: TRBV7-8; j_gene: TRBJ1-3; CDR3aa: CATANLRGVISGNTIYF
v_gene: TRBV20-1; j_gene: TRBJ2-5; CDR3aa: CSARTSGSTETQYF
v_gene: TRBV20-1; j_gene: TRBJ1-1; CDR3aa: CSANRGAGEAFF
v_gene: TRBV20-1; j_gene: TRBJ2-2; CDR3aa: CSASPSGGAGELFF
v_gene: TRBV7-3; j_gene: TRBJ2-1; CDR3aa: CASSLSTGAAYNEQFF
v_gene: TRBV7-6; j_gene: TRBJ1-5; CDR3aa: CASSLAGNSNQPQHF
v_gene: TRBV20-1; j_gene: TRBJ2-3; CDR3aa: CSARDQPPGDTQYF